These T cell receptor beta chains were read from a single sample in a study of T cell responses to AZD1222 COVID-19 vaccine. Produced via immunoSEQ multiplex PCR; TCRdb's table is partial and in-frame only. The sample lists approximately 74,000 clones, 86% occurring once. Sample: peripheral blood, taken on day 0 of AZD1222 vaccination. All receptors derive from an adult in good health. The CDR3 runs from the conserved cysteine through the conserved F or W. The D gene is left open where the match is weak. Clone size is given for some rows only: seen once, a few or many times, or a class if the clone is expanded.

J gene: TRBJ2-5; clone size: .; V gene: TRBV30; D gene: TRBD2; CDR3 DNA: TGTGCCTGGAGCCGGGGACTAGCGGGAGGAGGACAAGAGACCCAGTACTTC; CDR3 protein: CAWSRGLAGGGQETQYF
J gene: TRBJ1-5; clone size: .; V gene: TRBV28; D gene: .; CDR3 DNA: TGTGCCAGCGGAACCCCATCCGGTGACCTTAGTCCCCAGCATTTT; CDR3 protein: CASGTPSGDLSPQHF
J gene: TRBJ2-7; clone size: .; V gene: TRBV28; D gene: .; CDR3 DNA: TGTGCCAGCAGGCCCGACAGCCGGCGTGGGGACGAGCAGTACTTC; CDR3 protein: CASRPDSRRGDEQYF
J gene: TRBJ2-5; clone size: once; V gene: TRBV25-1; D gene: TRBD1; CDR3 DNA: TGTGCCAGCAGGGGACAGTCACAAGAGACCCAGTACTTC; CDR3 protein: CASRGQSQETQYF
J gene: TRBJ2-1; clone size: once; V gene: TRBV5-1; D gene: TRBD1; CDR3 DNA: TGCGCCAGCAGCCGGACAGGGGGCGTCGGAGCGGGAGTGGGACGGACCTCTGGCAATGAGCAGTTCTTC; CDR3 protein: CASSRTGGVGAGVGRTSGNEQFF
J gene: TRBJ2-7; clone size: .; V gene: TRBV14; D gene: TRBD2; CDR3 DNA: TGTGCCAGCAGCCCTCTAAAGACTTTAGCGGGATCCTACGAGCAGTACTTC; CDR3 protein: CASSPLKTLAGSYEQYF
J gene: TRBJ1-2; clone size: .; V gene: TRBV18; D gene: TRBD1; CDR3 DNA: TGTGCCAGCTCACCTACCGGGACAGGGCGCTCTAACTATGGCTACACCTTC; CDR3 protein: CASSPTGTGRSNYGYTF
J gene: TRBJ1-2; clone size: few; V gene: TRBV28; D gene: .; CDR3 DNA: TGTGCCAGCAGTTTAGACGGCTATGGCTACACCTTC; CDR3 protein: CASSLDGYGYTF
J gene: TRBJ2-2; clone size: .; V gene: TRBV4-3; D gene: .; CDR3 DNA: TGCGCCAGCAGCCAAGATGGGGTGGGAAGAAGGACCGGGGAGCTGTTTTTT; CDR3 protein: CASSQDGVGRRTGELFF
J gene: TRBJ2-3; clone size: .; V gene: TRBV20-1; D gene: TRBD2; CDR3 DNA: TGCGGGGCGGGAGGAGGGGATACGCAGTATTTT; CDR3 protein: CGAGGGDTQYF
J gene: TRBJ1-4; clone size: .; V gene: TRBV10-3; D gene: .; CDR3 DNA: TGTGCCATCAGTGAGTCCAGGGATGAAAAACTGTTTTTT; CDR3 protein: CAISESRDEKLFF
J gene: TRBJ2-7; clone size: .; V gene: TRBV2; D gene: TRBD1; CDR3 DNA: TGTGCCAGCAGTGAAGCGGAGGGACAGGGGGTTAACGAGCAGTACTTC; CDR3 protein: CASSEAEGQGVNEQYF
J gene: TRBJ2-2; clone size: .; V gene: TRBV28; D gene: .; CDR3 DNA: TGTGCCAGCAATCGGGCTGCGAACACCGGGGAGCTGTTTTTT; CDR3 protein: CASNRAANTGELFF
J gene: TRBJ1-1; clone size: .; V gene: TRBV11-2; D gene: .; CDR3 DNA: TGTGCCAGCAGCTCCGGATTTACTGAAGCTTTCTTT; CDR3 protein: CASSSGFTEAFF
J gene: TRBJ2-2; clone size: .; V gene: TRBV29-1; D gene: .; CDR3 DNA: TGCAGCATCAGGACAGTCAACACCGGGGAGCTGTTTTTT; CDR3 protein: CSIRTVNTGELFF
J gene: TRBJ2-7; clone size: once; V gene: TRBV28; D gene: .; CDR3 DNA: TGTGCCAGCAGGTACTCCTACGAGCAGTACTTC; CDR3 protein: CASRYSYEQYF
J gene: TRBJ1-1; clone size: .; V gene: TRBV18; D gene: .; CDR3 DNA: TGTGCCAGCTCACCAACGGGGCAGATGAACACTGAAGCTTTCTTT; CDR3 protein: CASSPTGQMNTEAFF
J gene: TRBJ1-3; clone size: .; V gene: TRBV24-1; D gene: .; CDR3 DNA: TGTGCCACCAGTGATTTTCTCCGGGACCCATACCTTGGAAACACCATATATTTT; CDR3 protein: CATSDFLRDPYLGNTIYF
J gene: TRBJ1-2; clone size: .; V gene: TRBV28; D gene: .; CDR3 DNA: TGTGCCAGCAGTCCAAACTATGGCTACACCTTC; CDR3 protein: CASSPNYGYTF
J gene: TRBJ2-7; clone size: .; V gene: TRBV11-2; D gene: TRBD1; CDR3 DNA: TGTGCCAGCAGCTCCCCCCGGACAGGGTGGAACTACGAGCAGTACTTC; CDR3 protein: CASSSPRTGWNYEQYF
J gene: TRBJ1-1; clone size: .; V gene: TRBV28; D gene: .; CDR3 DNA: TGTGCCAGCAGTTTAGAGGTTGTGGCTTTCTTT; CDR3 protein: CASSLEVVAFF
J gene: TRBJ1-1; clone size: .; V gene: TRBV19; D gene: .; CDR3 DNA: TGTGCCAGTAGGCGCGGACAGCTAAGTACTGAAGCTTTCTTT; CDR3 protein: CASRRGQLSTEAFF
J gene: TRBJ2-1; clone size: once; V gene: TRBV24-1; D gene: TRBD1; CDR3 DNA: TGTGCCACCAGTGATGTGACAGGGGGGATGGATGAGCAGTTCTTC; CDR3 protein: CATSDVTGGMDEQFF
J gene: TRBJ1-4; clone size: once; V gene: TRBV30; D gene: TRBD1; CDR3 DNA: TGTGCCTGGAGTGTAGGCAGGGGGATTGAAAAACTGTTTTTT; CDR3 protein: CAWSVGRGIEKLFF
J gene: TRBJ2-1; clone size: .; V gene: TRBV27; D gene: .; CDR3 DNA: TGTGCCAGCACCCTGTCTGGCCCTTACAATGAGCAGTTCTTC; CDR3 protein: CASTLSGPYNEQFF
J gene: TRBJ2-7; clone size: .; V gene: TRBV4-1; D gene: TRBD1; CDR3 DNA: TGCGCCAGCAGCCCGCGACAGGGGATTTCCTACGAGCAGTACTTC; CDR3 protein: CASSPRQGISYEQYF
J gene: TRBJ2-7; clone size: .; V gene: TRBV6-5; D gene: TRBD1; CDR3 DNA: TGTGCCAGCAGTACCGACAGGGTGGCCTACGAGCAGTACTTC; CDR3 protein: CASSTDRVAYEQYF
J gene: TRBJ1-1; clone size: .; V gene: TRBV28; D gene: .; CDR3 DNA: TGTGCCAGCAGACCACCGGGACCGCTGAACACTGAAGCTTTCTTT; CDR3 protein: CASRPPGPLNTEAFF
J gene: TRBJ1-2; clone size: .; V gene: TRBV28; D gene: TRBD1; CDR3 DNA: TGTGCCAGCAGCTTGGACAGGGGCTTAGTCGGCTACACCTTC; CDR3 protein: CASSLDRGLVGYTF
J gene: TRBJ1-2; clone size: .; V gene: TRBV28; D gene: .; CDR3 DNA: TGTGCCAGCAGCACCAGTAGCTATGGCTACACCTTC; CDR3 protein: CASSTSSYGYTF
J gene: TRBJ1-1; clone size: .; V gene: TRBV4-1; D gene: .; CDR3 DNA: TGCGCCAGCAGCCAAGATCCGAGACACCCTTCCCCGGCCGTGAACACTGAAGCTTTCTTT; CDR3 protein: CASSQDPRHPSPAVNTEAFF
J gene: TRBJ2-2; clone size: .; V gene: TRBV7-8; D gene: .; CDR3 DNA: TGTGCCAGCAGCTTAGAGAGGGGGGCGATGTATCGTTCCGGGGAGCTGTTTTTT; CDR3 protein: CASSLERGAMYRSGELFF
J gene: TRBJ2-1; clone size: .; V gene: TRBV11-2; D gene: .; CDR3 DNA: TGTGCCAGCAGCTTAGATCTGGGTCGGGGCGTTGGAAATGAGCAGTTCTTC; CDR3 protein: CASSLDLGRGVGNEQFF
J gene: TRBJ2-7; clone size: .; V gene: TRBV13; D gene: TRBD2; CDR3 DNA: TGTGCCAGCAGCTCACTATACAATCGGACTAGCGGGAGTGGCGAGCAGTACTTC; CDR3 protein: CASSSLYNRTSGSGEQYF
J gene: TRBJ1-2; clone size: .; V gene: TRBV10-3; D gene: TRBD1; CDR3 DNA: TGTGCCATGGGGACAGGGGGGAACTATGGCTACACCTTC; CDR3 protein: CAMGTGGNYGYTF
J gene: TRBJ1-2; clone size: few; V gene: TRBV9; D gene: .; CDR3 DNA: TGTGCCAGCAGTGCACAGGGAAGCTATGGCTACACCTTC; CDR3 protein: CASSAQGSYGYTF
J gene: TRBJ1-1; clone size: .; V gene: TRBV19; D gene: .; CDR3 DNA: TGTGCCAGTAGTCCTACCCAGAACACTGAAGCTTTCTTT; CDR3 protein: CASSPTQNTEAFF
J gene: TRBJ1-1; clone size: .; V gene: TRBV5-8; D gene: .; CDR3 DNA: TGTGCCAGCAGCGGGTACCAGGTTGTGGCCACTGAAGCTTTCTTT; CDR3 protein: CASSGYQVVATEAFF
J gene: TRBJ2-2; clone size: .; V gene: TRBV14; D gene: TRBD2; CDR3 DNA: TGTGCCAGCAGCCCCACTAGCGGGGGGCGCACCGGGGAGCTGTTTTTT; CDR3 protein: CASSPTSGGRTGELFF
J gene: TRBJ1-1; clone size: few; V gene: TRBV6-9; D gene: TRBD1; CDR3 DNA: TGTGCGGAGACAGGGCCGGACACTGAAGCTTTCTTT; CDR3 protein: CAETGPDTEAFF
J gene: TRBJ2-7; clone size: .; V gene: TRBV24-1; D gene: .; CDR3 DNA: TGTGCCACCAGTGATTTCTCCGAGCAGTACTTC; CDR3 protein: CATSDFSEQYF
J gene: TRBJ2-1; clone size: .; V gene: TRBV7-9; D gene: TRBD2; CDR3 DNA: TGTGCCAGCAGCGAATTCCGGACTAGCGGGAGCCATGAGCAGTTCTTC; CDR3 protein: CASSEFRTSGSHEQFF
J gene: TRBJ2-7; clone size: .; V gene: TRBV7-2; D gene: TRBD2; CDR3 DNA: TGTGCCAGCAGCTTTAAAGCGGGAGCCCCATGGGAGCAGTACTTC; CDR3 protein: CASSFKAGAPWEQYF
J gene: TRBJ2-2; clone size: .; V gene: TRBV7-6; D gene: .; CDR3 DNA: TGTGCCAGCAGCTTGATAAGGGGGGCCGGGGAGCTGTTTTTT; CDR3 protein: CASSLIRGAGELFF
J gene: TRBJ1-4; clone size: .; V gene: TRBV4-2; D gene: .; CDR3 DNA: TGTGCCAGCAGCCAAGATGCGTCGAACGGTGTGAATGAAAAACTGTTTTTT; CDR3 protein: CASSQDASNGVNEKLFF
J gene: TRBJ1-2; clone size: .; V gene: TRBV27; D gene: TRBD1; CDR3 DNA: TGTGCCAGCACCTCCAGAGGCAGGGGGCTTGGGGGCTACACCTTC; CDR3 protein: CASTSRGRGLGGYTF
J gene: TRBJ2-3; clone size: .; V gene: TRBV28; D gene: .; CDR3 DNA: TGTGCCAGCAGTAACGGGGGCCGGGGTACGCAGTATTTT; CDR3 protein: CASSNGGRGTQYF